These 23 T cell receptor beta chains share one sample of origin, sequenced in a study of T cell responses to AZD1222 COVID-19 vaccine. TCRdb keeps only in-frame clones here, not all; method: immunoSEQ multiplex PCR. The sample holds about 90,000 clones, 88% seen once. The sequenced sample was peripheral blood, obtained 28 days after the second AZD1222 dose. These TCRs come from an adult who received the AZD1222 COVID-19 vaccine.

This clone was observed a handful of times. The chain carries TRBV27 and TRBJ1-6; 9 bases fit TRBD1. Germline V gene sequence: CDR1 MNHEY, CDR2 SMNVEV (reference sequence). This CDR3 spans 14 amino acids. V shed 7 bases and J 10 bases; nucleotides not matched to a gene: 8. The CDR3 loop reads CASTWGQGGSPLHF. The CDR3 bases are TGTGCCAGCACTTGGGGACAGGGTGGATCACCCCTCCACTTT.

The J gene is TRBJ2-3, the V gene TRBV4-2; D call uncertain. The length of the CDR3 is 15 residues. The germline V gene has CDR1 LGHNA and CDR2 YNFKEQ. Trimming left V 4 bases short and J 2 bases short, with 13 bases between. The CDR3 sequence is CASSPSVADTDTQYF. The CDR3 DNA reads as TGTGCCAGCAGCCCCTCGGTAGCAGACACAGATACGCAGTATTTT.

The V and J genes are TRBV2 and TRBJ2-7, with TRBD2 identical over 7 bases. Germline V gene data show CDR1 as SNHLY and CDR2 as FYNNEI. Trimming took 8 bases from V and 0 from J; bases not matched to a gene: 7. CDR3 length: 14 residues. The chain's CDR3 is CASRGDSGSYEQYF. CDR3 sequence (DNA): TGTGCCAGCCGGGGGGATAGCGGCTCCTACGAGCAGTACTTC.

V is TRBV9 and J is TRBJ2-7; 9 bases match TRBD1. Losses at the gene ends were 0 bases for V and 3 bases for J; bases not matched to a gene: 4. Germline values: CDR1 SGDLS, CDR2 YYNGEE. This CDR3 contains 15 residues. The CDR3: CASSVARTGVYEQYF. In DNA, the CDR3 is TGTGCCAGCAGCGTAGCTCGGACAGGGGTCTACGAGCAGTACTTC.

This sequence joins TRBV6-5 and TRBJ1-2; no clear D. This CDR3 comprises 12 residues. Per germline, CDR1 MNHEY and CDR2 SVGAGI. Trimming left V 7 bases short and J 3 bases short, with 9 bases between. The CDR3 region is CASTNNYYGYTF. The CDR3 DNA reads as TGTGCCAGCACTAACAACTACTATGGCTACACCTTC.

The CDR3 nucleotides read TGTGCCAGCAGCCGACAGGGTGAAAAACTGTTTTTT. It translates to CASSRQGEKLFF. This chain links TRBV9 with TRBJ1-4; TRBD1 aligns across 7 bases. CDR1 and CDR2 from the germline V gene are SGDLS and YYNGEE. The length of the CDR3 is 12 residues. The J segment lost 7 bases and the V segment lost 4 bases, leaving 1 base of the junction unmatched.

V gene TRBV30 combines with J gene TRBJ2-5; TRBD2 agrees at 11 bases. Germline lookup yields CDR1 GTSNPN and CDR2 SVGIG (reference sequence). Losses at the gene ends were 0 bases for V and 4 bases for J; bases not matched to a gene: 1. This CDR3 spans 14 amino acids. CDR3 nucleotides: TGTGCCTGGAGTGTGCTAGCGGGGGGAGAGACCCAGTACTTC. This sequence encodes CAWSVLAGGETQYF.

The table lists this clone with a count of one. The chain recombines TRBV9 with TRBJ1-1; D is undetermined. This CDR3 is built from 13 residues. V was shortened by 0 bases and J by 1 base, with 4 bases between the two germline ends. CDR1 SGDLS and CDR2 YYNGEE come from the germline V gene. The CDR3 here is CASSVAGNTEAFF. In DNA, the CDR3 is TGTGCCAGCAGCGTAGCAGGGAACACTGAAGCTTTCTTT.

This chain connects TRBV5-1 to TRBJ1-4, with a possible D match to TRBD1 (5 bases). Trimming cost V 1 base and J 12 bases, with 28 bases left between them. Germline V CDR1 and CDR2: SGHRS, YFSETQ. This CDR3 is built from 18 residues. This chain's CDR3 is CASSLPGQGYVAQRELFF. The CDR3 DNA reads TGCGCCAGCAGCTTGCCAGGGCAGGGATACGTGGCCCAAAGGGAACTGTTTTTT.

This rearrangement joins TRBV14 to TRBJ2-3, with D tentatively TRBD1 (5 bases). Germline CDR1 is SGHDN and CDR2 is FVKESK. Trimming cost V 6 bases and J 2 bases, with 12 bases left between them. The CDR3 has 14 residues. The CDR3 loop reads CASRQTGSTDTQYF. The CDR3 region has the DNA TGTGCCAGCAGGCAAACAGGTTCCACAGATACGCAGTATTTT.

CDR3 loop: CASTRDKNQPQHF. As DNA, the CDR3 is TGTGCCAGCACCCGGGACAAGAATCAGCCCCAGCATTTT. The rearrangement links TRBV7-2 to TRBJ1-5; maybe TRBD1 (6 bases). Germline CDR1 and CDR2: SGHTA and FQGNSA. The V and J ends lost 7 bases and 4 bases respectively, with 11 bases between them. The CDR3 consists of 13 residues.

This chain links TRBV18 with TRBJ2-7; TRBD1 is a possible D gene (5 bases). Germline CDR1 reads KGHSH; CDR2 reads LQKENI. The V end was cut by 1 base, the J end by 0 bases, with 10 bases between. There are 15 residues in the CDR3. CDR3 region: CASSPQGPPSYEQYF. In nucleotides, the CDR3 is TGTGCCAGCTCACCACAGGGGCCACCCTCCTACGAGCAGTACTTC. The entire variable domain, with the rest obtained from reference TRBV18 and TRBJ2-7, is as follows: NAGVMQNPRHLVRRRGQEARLRCSPMKGHSHVYWYRQLPEEGLKFMVYLQKENIIDESGMPKERFSAEFPKEGPSILRIQQVVRGDSAAYFCASSPQGPPSYEQYFGPGTRLTVT.

This rearrangement joins TRBV7-2 to TRBJ1-3; D is possibly TRBD1 (6 bases). The CDR3 runs 15 residues. The V gene's germline CDR1 is SGHTA and CDR2 FQGNSA. The V end was cut by 9 bases, the J end by 3 bases, with 18 bases between. CDR3 nucleotide sequence: TGTGCCAGTACCCCAGTACAGGGTGGTGGAAACACCATATATTTT. This encodes CASTPVQGGGNTIYF.

This clone has a handful of counts. V is TRBV5-8 and J is TRBJ2-3, with D maybe TRBD2 (5 bases). Trimming pared 7 bases from V and 9 bases from J, leaving 15 bases between. CDR1 is SGHTS, CDR2 YDEGEE, per germline. The CDR3 contains 12 residues. The CDR3, as DNA: TGTGCCAGCCTGAGGGCAAGGAGGACGCAGTATTTT. The encoded protein is CASLRARRTQYF.

The J gene is TRBJ2-2, the V gene TRBV12-3 or TRBV12-4; D possibly corresponds to TRBD2 (6 bases). The CDR3 extends over 13 amino acids. The germline V and J ends were trimmed by 4 bases and 7 bases, with 10 bases remaining between them. The CDR3 loop is CASSSQTSGELFF. CDR3 DNA: TGTGCCAGCAGTTCGCAGACTAGCGGGGAGCTGTTTTTT.

The J gene is TRBJ1-1, the V gene TRBV29-1; 10 bases line up with TRBD1. The J segment lost 3 bases and the V segment lost 7 bases, leaving 5 bases of the junction unmatched. There are 13 residues in the CDR3. The V gene's germline CDR1 is SQVTM and CDR2 ANQGSEA. The CDR3 sequence is CSATDRGDTEAFF. In nucleotides, the CDR3 is TGCAGCGCCACGGACAGGGGGGACACTGAAGCTTTCTTT.

The chain joins TRBV6-4 to TRBJ2-4, with D perhaps given as TRBD1 or TRBD2 (5 bases each). Trimming took off 6 bases at V and 0 bases at J, with 12 bases between the two ends. Germline V gives CDR1 MRHNA, CDR2 SNTAGT. CDR3 size: 15 residues. CDR3 DNA: TGTGCCAGCAGCGAGGGGCGGACAGCCAAAAACATTCAGTACTTC. This encodes CASSEGRTAKNIQYF.

The V and J genes are TRBV28 and TRBJ2-7; D is uncertain. The V and J ends lost 2 bases and 2 bases respectively, with 7 bases between them. The CDR3 has 13 amino acids. The V gene's germline CDR1 is MDHEN and CDR2 SYDVKM. Here the CDR3 DNA reads TGTGCCAGCAGTTTACCGGGTGCCTACGAGCAGTACTTC. Its protein is CASSLPGAYEQYF.

The V and J genes are TRBV27 and TRBJ1-5, with TRBD1 as a possible D gene (5 bases). Deletions cut 5 bases from V and 2 bases from J, with 10 bases between. This CDR3 is 14 amino acids long. Per the germline V gene, CDR1 is MNHEY and CDR2 is SMNVEV (reference sequence). The CDR3 nucleotides are TGTGCCAGCAGTGCCCGGGACGGCAATCAGCCCCAGCATTTT. Translation: CASSARDGNQPQHF.

This clone was seen once. This chain uses TRBV19 with TRBJ2-1; 9 bases fit TRBD1. J lost 7 bases, V lost 4 bases, and 8 bases had no gene match. The CDR3 contains 15 residues. Germline V gene data show CDR1 as LNHDA and CDR2 as SQIVND (reference sequence). CDR3 in amino acids: CASSTDRGPLNEQFF. CDR3 in DNA: TGTGCCAGTAGTACGGACAGGGGACCTCTAAATGAGCAGTTCTTC.

This clone was seen a handful of times. The chain combines TRBV9 with TRBJ2-1, with 7 positions matching TRBD1. After removal of 0 bases from V and 3 bases from J, the junction contained 3 bases not matched to a gene. Germline V CDR1 and CDR2: SGDLS, YYNGEE. The length of the CDR3 is 15 residues. CDR3 loop: CASSVGTGVYNEQFF. The DNA of the CDR3 is TGTGCCAGCAGCGTAGGGACAGGAGTCTACAATGAGCAGTTCTTC.

The chain recombines TRBV29-1 with TRBJ2-1; D gene uncertain. Germline V gene data show CDR1 as SQVTM and CDR2 as ANQGSEA. This CDR3 comprises 12 residues. With 4 bases removed from V and 8 bases from J, the gap between germline ends came to 12 bases. The CDR3 here is CSVVLTGYEQFF. CDR3 DNA: TGCAGCGTTGTTTTAACCGGATATGAGCAGTTCTTC.

This clone was found once. The rearrangement joins TRBV28 to TRBJ1-1; 8 bases line up with TRBD1. The length of the CDR3 is 16 residues. Trimming cost V 8 bases and J 0 bases; bases outside gene matches: 11. The germline V gene encodes CDR1 MDHEN and CDR2 SYDVKM. The chain's CDR3 is CASRPQGARLNTEAFF. CDR3 bases: TGTGCCAGCCGGCCTCAGGGGGCGCGGCTGAACACTGAAGCTTTCTTT.